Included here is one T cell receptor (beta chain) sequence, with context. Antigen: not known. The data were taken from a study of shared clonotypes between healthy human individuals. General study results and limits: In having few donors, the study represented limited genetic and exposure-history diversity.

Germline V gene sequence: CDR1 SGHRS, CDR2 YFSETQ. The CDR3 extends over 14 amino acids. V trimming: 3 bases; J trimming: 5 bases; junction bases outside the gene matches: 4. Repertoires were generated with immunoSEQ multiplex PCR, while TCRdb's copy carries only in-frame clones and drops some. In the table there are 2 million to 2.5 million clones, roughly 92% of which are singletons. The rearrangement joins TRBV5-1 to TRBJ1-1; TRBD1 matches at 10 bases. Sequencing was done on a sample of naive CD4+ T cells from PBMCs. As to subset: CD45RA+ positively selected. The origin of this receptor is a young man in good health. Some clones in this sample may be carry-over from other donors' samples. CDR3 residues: CASSWTGGRTEAFF. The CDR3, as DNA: TGCGCCAGCAGCTGGACAGGGGGGAGAACTGAAGCTTTCTTT. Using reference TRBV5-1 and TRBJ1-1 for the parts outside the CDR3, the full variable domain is KAGVTQTPRYLIKTRGQQVTLSCSPISGHRSVSWYQQTPGQGLQFLFEYFSETQRNKGNFPGRFSGRQFSNSRSEMNVSTLELGDSALYLCASSWTGGRTEAFFGQGTRLTVV.